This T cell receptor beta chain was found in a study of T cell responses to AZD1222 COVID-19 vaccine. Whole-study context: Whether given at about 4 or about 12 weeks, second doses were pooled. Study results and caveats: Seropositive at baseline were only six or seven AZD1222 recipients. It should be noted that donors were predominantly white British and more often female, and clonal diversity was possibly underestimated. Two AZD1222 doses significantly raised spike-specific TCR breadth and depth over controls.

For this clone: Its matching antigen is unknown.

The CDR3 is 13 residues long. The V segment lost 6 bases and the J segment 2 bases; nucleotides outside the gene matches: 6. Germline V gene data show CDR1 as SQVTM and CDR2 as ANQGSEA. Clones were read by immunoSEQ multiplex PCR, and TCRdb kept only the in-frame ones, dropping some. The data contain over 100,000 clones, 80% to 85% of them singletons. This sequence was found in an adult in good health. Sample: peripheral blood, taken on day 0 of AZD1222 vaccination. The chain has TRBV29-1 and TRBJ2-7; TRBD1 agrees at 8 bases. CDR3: CSVARDRTYEQYF. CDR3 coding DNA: TGCAGCGTGGCCCGGGACAGGACCTACGAGCAGTACTTC.